These 3 T cell receptor beta chains came from one sample sequenced in a study of PD-1 blockade in classical Hodgkin lymphoma (dated by TCRdb to 2020 to 2021). The time point label for this specimen denotes: cycle 1 day 1 (C1D1), immediately before nivolumab initiation. Every trial patient had relapsed after autologous stem cell transplantation, and cohorts A, B and C differed in prior brentuximab vedotin exposure. Using a Miltenyi CD8+ T cell isolation kit, CD8+ T cells were purified from thawed PBMCs through magnetic negative selection. The library came from the immunoSEQ multiplex PCR assay. TCRdb limited this immuneACCESS table to in-frame rearrangements with V and J called. A share of clones is missing; checked studies link under half to unresolved V genes, and the rest is unexplained. This sample holds 12,000 or so clones; 80% to 85% were observed only once. Together, the top ten hold less than 50% of the sample.

This sample comprised CD8+ T cells from blood, obtained at baseline. The receptors derive from a human donor with classical Hodgkin lymphoma.

In this sample, this clone turned up once. This chain uses TRBV29-1 with TRBJ1-1; tentative D call: TRBD1 (6 bases). This CDR3 contains 12 residues. Trimming cost V 7 bases and J 4 bases, with 13 bases left between them. Germline lookup yields CDR1 SQVTM and CDR2 ANQGSEA. This CDR3 is CSGVQGFTEAFF. CDR3 nucleotide sequence: TGCAGCGGGGTACAGGGTTTCACTGAAGCTTTCTTT. Looking up the rest from reference TRBV29-1 and TRBJ1-1 gives the full variable domain: SAVISQKPSRDICQRGTSLTIQCQVDSQVTMMFWYRQQPGQSLTLIATANQGSEATYESGFVIDKFPISRPNLTFSTLTVSNMSPEDSSIYLCSGVQGFTEAFFGQGTRLTVV.

The chain links TRBV10-3 to TRBJ2-5; the D is unclear. Trimming removed 3 bases from V and 1 base from J, with 9 bases in between. Germline CDR1 is ENHRY and CDR2 is SYGVKD. This CDR3 region has 14 residues. The CDR3, as DNA: TGTGCCATCAGTGAAGAAGGTCCCCAAGAGACCCAGTACTTC. This gives the protein CAISEEGPQETQYF.

V usage is TRBV7-9 and J usage is TRBJ2-7, with 8 bases fitting TRBD1. The CDR3 sequence is 16 residues long. Trimming removed 3 bases from V and 0 bases from J; junction bases left unmatched: 7. Germline CDR1 SEHNR, CDR2 FQNEAQ (reference sequence). CDR3: CASSFPGTGLSYEQYF. In nucleotides, the CDR3 is TGTGCCAGCAGCTTCCCCGGGACAGGCCTCTCCTACGAGCAGTACTTC.